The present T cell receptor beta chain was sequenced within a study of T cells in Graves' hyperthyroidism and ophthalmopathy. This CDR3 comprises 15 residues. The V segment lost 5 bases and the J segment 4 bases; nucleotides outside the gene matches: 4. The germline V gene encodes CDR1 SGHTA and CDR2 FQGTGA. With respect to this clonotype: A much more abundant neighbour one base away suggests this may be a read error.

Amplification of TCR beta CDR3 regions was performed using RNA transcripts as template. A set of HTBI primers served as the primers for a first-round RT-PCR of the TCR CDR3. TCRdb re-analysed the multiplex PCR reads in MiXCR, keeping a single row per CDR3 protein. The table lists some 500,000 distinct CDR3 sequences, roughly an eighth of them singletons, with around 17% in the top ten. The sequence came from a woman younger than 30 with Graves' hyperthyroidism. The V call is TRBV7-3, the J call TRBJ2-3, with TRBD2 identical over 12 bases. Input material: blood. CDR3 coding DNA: TGTGCCAGCAGCACCACTAGCGGGAGGTCAGATACGCAGTATTTT. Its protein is CASSTTSGRSDTQYF. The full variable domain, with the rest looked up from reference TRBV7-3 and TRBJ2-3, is GAGVSQTPSNKVTEKGKYVELRCDPISGHTALYWYRQSLGQGPEFLIYFQGTGAADDSGLPNDRFFAVRPEGSVSTLKIQRTERGDSAVYLCASSTTSGRSDTQYFGPGTRLTVL.